Listed below are T cell receptor beta chains from one sample, sequenced in a study of OX40 agonist ivuxolimab in advanced cancers. The repertoire was sequenced with immunoSEQ multiplex PCR; TCRdb's copy has only in-frame clones and lacks some. This sample has about 62,000 clones; 65% to 90% occur once, and the top ten carry 2.4%. The material was CD4+ or CD8+ T cells sorted from blood, obtained in a trial of the OX40 agonist ivuxolimab. These receptors were collected from an adult with an advanced solid tumor such as melanoma, head and neck, liver or kidney cancer. The CDR3 runs from the conserved cysteine through the conserved F or W. The D gene is left open where the match is weak. Size values are once, few and many counts, or a class for expanded clones, and some rows have none.

TRBV4-1	-	TRBJ1-1	-	TGCGCCAGCAGCCAAGTAGGTACGGTACCGAACACTGAAGCTTTCTTT	CASSQVGTVPNTEAFF
TRBV6-5	TRBD1	TRBJ1-2	-	TGTGCCAGTGTATCGACAGGGGGCAGTGGTGGCTACACCTTC	CASVSTGGSGGYTF
TRBV29-1	TRBD2	TRBJ2-5	-	TGCAGCGTTGGGGCGAGCGGGGGTGAAGAGACCCAGTACTTC	CSVGASGGEETQYF
TRBV6-5	-	TRBJ2-1	-	TGTGCCAGCAGTCGTGACGGGGTGTTTTCCAATGAGCAGTTCTTC	CASSRDGVFSNEQFF
TRBV29-1	TRBD2	TRBJ2-1	-	TGCAGCGTTGTTGCGAGCGGGGGGCTGGATGAGCAGTTCTTC	CSVVASGGLDEQFF
TRBV7-8	-	TRBJ1-1	-	TGTGCCAGCAGCTGGATGAGCAGGGGAGGAACTGAAGCTTTCTTT	CASSWMSRGGTEAFF
TRBV11-3	TRBD1	TRBJ1-6	-	TGTGCCAGCAGCCCAGGGACAGGGAACTCACCCCTCCACTTT	CASSPGTGNSPLHF
TRBV6-1	-	TRBJ1-2	-	TGTGCCAGCAGTGAAGCGCTTCTAGCTACACGGAAAAACACTGGCTACACCTTC	CASSEALLATRKNTGYTF
TRBV5-1	-	TRBJ1-1	-	TGCGCCAGCAGCTTGGGGGGACAGAACACTGAAGCTTTCTTT	CASSLGGQNTEAFF
TRBV10-3	-	TRBJ2-7	-	TGTGCCATCAGTGAGTTGGGTAGCTCCTACGAGCAGTACTTC	CAISELGSSYEQYF
TRBV28	-	TRBJ2-7	-	TGTGCCAGCAGCTTTATAAGCGGGACAGCCTACGAGCAGTACTTC	CASSFISGTAYEQYF
TRBV5-1	-	TRBJ2-3	once	TGCGCCAGCAGCTTTCAGGGTGCGGGCACAGATACGCAGTATTTT	CASSFQGAGTDTQYF
TRBV4-2	TRBD1	TRBJ2-6	-	TGTGCCAGCAGCCAGTCGGGACAGGGATCTACTGGGGCCAACGTCCTGACTTTC	CASSQSGQGSTGANVLTF
TRBV10-2	-	TRBJ1-5	few	TGCGCCAGCAGTGAGGGAGGGGGCAATCAGCCCCAGCATTTT	CASSEGGGNQPQHF
TRBV6-5	TRBD1	TRBJ1-5	-	TGTGCCAGCAGAGGGACAGGGGGCAATCAGCCCCAGCATTTT	CASRGTGGNQPQHF
TRBV7-7	-	TRBJ2-5	-	TGTGCTAGCAGCTTAGGGGAGTACGGGGAGACCCAGTACTTC	CASSLGEYGETQYF
TRBV15	-	TRBJ1-3	once	TGTGCCACCAGCAGGGATCGATCTGGAAACACCATATATTTT	CATSRDRSGNTIYF
TRBV5-4	TRBD1	TRBJ1-2	-	TGTGCCAGCAGCCCTAAGCCGACAGGGACGGCGGATGGCTACACCTTC	CASSPKPTGTADGYTF
TRBV4-3	-	TRBJ1-6	few	TGCGCCAGCAGCCAAGATTCCGGAGCTAACCATAATTCACCCCTCCACTTT	CASSQDSGANHNSPLHF
TRBV11-2	-	TRBJ1-1	few	TGTGCCAGCAGCTATGGAGTACGGGTTGGGAGCGCTGAAGCTTTCTTT	CASSYGVRVGSAEAFF
TRBV9	-	TRBJ1-5	-	TGTGCCAGCAGCGTAGGGGTATATAGCAATCAGCCCCAGCATTTT	CASSVGVYSNQPQHF
TRBV19	-	TRBJ1-2	few	TGTGCCAGTAGTATAGGTCTTCTGGGCTATGGCTACACCTTC	CASSIGLLGYGYTF
TRBV6-6	TRBD1	TRBJ1-4	once	TGTGCCAGCAGTTACCTAAGCAGGGGGCTCGGGGAAAAACTGTTTTTT	CASSYLSRGLGEKLFF
TRBV28	-	TRBJ1-2	-	TGTGCCAGCACGGGGGGAAGGAACTATGGCTACACCTTC	CASTGGRNYGYTF
TRBV9	TRBD2	TRBJ2-2	-	TGTGCCAGCAGCGTAGGGGGCGGCGGGAGTAACACCGGGGAGCTGTTTTTT	CASSVGGGGSNTGELFF
TRBV9	TRBD2	TRBJ2-7	-	TGTGCCAGCAGCGTAGACGGAAGGACTAGCGGGGAGTACGAGCAGTACTTC	CASSVDGRTSGEYEQYF
TRBV13	TRBD1	TRBJ1-3	-	TGTGCCAGCAGCCCAATCGACAGGGCTTTATACACCATATATTTT	CASSPIDRALYTIYF
TRBV7-2	-	TRBJ1-5	-	TGTGCCAGCAGCTTTTTTCAGGACAGCAATCAGCCCCAGCATTTT	CASSFFQDSNQPQHF
TRBV5-1	-	TRBJ2-3	once	TGCGCCAGCAGCTTGTCTATCACAGATACGCAGTATTTT	CASSLSITDTQYF
TRBV6-1	-	TRBJ1-6	-	TGTGCCAGCCGGGGAGCATCATATAATTCACCCCTCCACTTT	CASRGASYNSPLHF
TRBV6-1	TRBD1	TRBJ2-4	-	TGTGCCAGCAGTGACCTGGGACAGGGTGGTTTCGTCGCCAAAAACATTCAGTACTTC	CASSDLGQGGFVAKNIQYF
TRBV5-1	-	TRBJ2-1	-	TGCGCCAGCAGCTTGGAGGCAGGGGCGAATGAGCAGTTCTTC	CASSLEAGANEQFF
TRBV6-5	-	TRBJ2-5	-	TGTGCCAGCAACTACCAAGAGACCCAGTACTTC	CASNYQETQYF